There are many counts of the clone carrying this TCR beta chain. Its antigen is still unknown. The read finishes 3 residues shy of the CDR3 end, and the germline J gene is used to complete it. The ends were cut back, 7 bases at V and 6 bases at J, with 10 bases in the middle. Germline values: CDR1 WSHSY, CDR2 SAAADI. This CDR3 has 13 amino acids. The sample is drawn from a study of T cell clonality in common variable immunodeficiency. Whole-study results and caveats: Compared with controls, CVID subjects had fewer shared TCRbeta clones.

Data came from immunoSEQ multiplex PCR; TCRdb stores just in-frame clones and leaves some out. The sample includes roughly 55,000 clones, none of them occurring once. The chain recombines TRBV10-2 with TRBJ1-6; TRBD1 might be the D (5 bases). The sample consisted of peripheral blood mononuclear cells. The source is a person aged 18 to 75 in good health. The CDR3 loop is CASTPGVNSPLHF. The sequenced part of the CDR3 DNA is TGCGCCAGCACCCCGGGGGTTAATTCACCC.